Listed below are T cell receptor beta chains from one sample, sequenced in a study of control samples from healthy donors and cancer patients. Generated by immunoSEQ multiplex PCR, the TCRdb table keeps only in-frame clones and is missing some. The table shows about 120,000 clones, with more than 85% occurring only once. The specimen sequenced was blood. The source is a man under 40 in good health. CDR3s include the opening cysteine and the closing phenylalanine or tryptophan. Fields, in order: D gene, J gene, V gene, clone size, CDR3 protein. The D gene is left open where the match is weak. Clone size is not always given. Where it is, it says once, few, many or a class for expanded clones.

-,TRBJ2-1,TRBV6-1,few,CASSEDPGGSYNEQFF
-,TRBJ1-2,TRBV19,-,CASSILSRVGYTF
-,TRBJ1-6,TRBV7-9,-,CASSGGGQNSPLHF
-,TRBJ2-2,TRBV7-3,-,CASSPTLTNTGELFF
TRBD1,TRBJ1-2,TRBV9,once,CASSPGTGPTNYGYTF
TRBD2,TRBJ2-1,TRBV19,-,CASSALAGGHNEQFF
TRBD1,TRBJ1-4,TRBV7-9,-,CASSRGTVQNEKLFF
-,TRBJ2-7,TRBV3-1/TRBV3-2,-,CASSHPSGGIGEKQYF
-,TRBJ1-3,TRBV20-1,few,CSASLPGGPGNTIYF
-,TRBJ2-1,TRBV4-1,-,CASSLRGNEQFF
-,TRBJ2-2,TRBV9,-,CASSVATVTGELFF